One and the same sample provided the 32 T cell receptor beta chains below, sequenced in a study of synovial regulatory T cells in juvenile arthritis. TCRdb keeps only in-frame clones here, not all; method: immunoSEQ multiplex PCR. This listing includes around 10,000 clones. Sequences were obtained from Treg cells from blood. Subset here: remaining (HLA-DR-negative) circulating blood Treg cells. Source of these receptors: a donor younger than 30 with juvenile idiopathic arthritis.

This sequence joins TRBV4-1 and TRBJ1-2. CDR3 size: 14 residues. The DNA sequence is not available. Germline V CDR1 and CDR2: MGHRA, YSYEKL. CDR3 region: CASSQEPGLYGYTF.

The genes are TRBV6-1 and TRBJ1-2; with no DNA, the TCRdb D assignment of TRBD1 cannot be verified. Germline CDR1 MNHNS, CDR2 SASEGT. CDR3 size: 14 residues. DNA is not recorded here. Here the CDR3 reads CASSSTRVNYGYTF.

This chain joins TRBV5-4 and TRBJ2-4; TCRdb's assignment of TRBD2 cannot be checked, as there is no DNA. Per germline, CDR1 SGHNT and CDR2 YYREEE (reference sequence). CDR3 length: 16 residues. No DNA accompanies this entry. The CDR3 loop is CASSLRRDLAKNIQYF. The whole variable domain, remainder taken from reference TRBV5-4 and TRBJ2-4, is ETGVTQSPTHLIKTRGQQVTLRCSSQSGHNTVSWYQQALGQGPQFIFQYYREEENGRGNFPPRFSGLQFPNYSSELNVNALELDDSALYLCASSLRRDLAKNIQYFGAGTRLSVL.

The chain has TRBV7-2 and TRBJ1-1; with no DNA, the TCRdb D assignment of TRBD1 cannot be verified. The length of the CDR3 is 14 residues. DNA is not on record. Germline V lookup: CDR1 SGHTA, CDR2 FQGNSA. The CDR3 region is CASSLIRKNTEAFF.

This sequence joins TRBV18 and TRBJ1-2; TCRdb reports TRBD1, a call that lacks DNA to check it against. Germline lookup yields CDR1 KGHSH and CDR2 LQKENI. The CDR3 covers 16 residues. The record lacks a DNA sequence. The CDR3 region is CASSRWTDPHNYGYTF.

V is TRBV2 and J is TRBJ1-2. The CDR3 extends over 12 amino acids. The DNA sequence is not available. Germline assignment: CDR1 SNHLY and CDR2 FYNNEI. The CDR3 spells CASSPIVYGYTF.

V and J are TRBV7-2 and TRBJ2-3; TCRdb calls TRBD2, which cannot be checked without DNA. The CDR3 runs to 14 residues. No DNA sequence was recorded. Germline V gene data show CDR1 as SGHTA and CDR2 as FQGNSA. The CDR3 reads CASSSWTLAGGQYF.

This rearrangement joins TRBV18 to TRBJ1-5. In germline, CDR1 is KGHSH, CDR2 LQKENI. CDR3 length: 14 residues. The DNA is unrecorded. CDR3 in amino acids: CASSPLRDLMPQHF.

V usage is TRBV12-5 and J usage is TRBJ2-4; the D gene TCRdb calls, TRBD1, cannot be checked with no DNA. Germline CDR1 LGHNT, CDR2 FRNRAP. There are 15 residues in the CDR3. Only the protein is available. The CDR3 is CASGMTGNDVNIQYF.

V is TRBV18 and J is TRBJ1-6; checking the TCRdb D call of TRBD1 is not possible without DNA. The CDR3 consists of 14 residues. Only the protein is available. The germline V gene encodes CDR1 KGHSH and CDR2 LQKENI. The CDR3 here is CASSPQGEGSPLHF. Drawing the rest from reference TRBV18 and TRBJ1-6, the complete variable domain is NAGVMQNPRHLVRRRGQEARLRCSPMKGHSHVYWYRQLPEEGLKFMVYLQKENIIDESGMPKERFSAEFPKEGPSILRIQQVVRGDSAAYFCASSPQGEGSPLHFGNGTRLTVT.

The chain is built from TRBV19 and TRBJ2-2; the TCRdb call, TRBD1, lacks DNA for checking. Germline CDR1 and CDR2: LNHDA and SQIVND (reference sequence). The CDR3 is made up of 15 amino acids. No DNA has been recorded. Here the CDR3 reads CASSPIDRITGELFF.

This CDR3 is CASSRQWDTEAFF. V gene TRBV6-6 combines with J gene TRBJ1-1; the TCRdb D gene call, TRBD1, has no DNA to confirm it. CDR1 and CDR2 (germline): MNHNY, SVGAGI (reference sequence). The CDR3 consists of 13 residues. DNA was not recorded.

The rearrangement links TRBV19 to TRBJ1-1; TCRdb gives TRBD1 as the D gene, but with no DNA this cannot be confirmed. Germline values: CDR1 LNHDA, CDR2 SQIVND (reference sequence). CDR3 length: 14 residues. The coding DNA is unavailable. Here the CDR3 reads CASRPAAQGTEAFF.

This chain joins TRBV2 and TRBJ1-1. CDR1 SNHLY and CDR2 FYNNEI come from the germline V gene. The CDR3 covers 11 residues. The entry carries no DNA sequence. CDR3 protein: CASSEEMAAFF.

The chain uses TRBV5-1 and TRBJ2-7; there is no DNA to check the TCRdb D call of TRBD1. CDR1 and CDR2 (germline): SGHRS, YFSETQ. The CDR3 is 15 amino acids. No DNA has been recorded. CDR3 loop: CASSLGAGGSYEQYF.

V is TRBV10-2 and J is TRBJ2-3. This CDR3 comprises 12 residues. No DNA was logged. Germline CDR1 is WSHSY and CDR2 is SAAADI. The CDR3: CASSDWTDTQYF.

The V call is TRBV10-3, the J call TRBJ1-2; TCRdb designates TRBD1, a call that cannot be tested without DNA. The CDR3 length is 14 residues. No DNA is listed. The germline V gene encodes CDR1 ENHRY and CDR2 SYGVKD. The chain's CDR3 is CAISAQGKKYGYTF.

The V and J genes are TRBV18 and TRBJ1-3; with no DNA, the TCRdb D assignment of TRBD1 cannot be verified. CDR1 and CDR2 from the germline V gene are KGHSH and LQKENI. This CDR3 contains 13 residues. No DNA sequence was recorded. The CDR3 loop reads CANRGISGNTIYF.

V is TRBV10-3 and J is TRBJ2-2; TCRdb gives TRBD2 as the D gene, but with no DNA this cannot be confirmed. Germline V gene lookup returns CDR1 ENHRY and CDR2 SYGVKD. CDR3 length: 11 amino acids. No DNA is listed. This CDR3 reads CAISDRGELFF.

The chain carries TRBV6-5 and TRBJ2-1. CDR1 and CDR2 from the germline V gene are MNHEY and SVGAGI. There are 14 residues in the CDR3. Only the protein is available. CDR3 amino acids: CASIRHGRYREQFF.

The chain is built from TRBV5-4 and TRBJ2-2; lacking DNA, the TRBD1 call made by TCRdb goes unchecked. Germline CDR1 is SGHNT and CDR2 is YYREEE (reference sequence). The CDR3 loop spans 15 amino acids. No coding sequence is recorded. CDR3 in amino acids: CASSLATGDTGELFF.

CDR3 sequence reads: CASSVRERRTFF. The chain couples TRBV6-1 to TRBJ1-1; TCRdb selects TRBD1, and the lack of DNA leaves this call unchecked. Germline-derived CDR1 and CDR2 are MNHNS and SASEGT. This CDR3 comprises 12 residues. DNA was not recorded.

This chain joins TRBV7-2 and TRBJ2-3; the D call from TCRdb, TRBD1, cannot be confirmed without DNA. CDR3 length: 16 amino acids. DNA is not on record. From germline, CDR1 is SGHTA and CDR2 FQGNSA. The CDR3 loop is CASSLPWGQGTDTQYF.

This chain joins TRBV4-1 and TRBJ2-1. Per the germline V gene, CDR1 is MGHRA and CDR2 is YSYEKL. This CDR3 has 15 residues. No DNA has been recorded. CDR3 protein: CASSHPDLSYNEQFF.

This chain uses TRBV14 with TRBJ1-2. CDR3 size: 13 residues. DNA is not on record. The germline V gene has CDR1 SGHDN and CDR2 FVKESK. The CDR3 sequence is CASSQVAGYGYTF.

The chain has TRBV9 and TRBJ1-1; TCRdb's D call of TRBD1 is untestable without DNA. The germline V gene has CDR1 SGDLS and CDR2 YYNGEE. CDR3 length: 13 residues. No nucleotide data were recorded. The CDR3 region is CASSVDRDTEAFF. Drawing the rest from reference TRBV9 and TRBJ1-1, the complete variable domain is DSGVTQTPKHLITATGQRVTLRCSPRSGDLSVYWYQQSLDQGLQFLIQYYNGEERAKGNILERFSAQQFPDLHSELNLSSLELGDSALYFCASSVDRDTEAFFGQGTRLTVV.

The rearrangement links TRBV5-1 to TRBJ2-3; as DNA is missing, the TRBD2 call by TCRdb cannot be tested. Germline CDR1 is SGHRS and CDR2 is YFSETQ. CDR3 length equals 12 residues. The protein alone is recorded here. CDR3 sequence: CASSLATDTQYF.

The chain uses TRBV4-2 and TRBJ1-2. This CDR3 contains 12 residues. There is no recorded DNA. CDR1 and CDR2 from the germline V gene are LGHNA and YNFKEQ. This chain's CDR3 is CASSQATYGYTF.

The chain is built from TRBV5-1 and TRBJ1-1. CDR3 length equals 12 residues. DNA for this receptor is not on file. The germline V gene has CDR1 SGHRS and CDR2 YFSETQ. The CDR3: CASSSLSTEAFF.

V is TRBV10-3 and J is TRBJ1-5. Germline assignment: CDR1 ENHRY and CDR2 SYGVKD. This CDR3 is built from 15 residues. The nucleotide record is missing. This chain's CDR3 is CAISVAGGSNQPQHF.

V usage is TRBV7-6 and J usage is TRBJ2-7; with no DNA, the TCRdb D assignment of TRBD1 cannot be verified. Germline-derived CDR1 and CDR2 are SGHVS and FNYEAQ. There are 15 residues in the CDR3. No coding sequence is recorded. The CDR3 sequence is CASSLPPDRVGEQYF.

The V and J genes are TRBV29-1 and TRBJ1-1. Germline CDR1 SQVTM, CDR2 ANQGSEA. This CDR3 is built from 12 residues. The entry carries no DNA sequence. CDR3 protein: CSVQRGNTEAFF.